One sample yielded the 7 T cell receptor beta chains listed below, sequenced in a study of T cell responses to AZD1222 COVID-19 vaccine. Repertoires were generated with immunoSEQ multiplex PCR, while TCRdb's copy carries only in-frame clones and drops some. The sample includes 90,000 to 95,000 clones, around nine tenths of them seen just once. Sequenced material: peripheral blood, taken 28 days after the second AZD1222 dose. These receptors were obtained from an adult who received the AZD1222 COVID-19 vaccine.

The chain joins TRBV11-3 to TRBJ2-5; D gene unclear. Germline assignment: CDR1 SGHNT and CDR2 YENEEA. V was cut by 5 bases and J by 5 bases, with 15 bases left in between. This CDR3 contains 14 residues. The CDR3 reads CASSPYTETETQYF. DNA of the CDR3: TGTGCCAGCAGCCCGTATACCGAAACTGAGACCCAGTACTTC.

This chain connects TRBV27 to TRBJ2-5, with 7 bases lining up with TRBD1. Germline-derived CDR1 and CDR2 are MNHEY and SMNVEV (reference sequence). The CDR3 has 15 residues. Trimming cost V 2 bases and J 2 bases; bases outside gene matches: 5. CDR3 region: CASSLMGTEQETQYF. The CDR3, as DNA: TGTGCCAGCAGTTTAATGGGGACAGAACAAGAGACCCAGTACTTC.

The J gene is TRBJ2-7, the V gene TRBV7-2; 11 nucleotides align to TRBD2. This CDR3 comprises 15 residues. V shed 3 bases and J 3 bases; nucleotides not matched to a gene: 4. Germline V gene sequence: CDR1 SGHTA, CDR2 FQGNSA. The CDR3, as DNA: TGTGCCAGCAGCTTCTCGACTAGCGGGAACTACGAGCAGTACTTC. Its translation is CASSFSTSGNYEQYF.

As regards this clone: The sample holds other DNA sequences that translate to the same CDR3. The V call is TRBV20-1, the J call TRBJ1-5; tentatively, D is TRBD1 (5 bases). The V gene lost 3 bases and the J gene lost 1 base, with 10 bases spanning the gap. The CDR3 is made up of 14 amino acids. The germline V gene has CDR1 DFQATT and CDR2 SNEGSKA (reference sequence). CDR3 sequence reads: CSASRQLSNQPQHF. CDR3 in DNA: TGCAGTGCTAGTCGACAGCTGAGCAATCAGCCCCAGCATTTT.

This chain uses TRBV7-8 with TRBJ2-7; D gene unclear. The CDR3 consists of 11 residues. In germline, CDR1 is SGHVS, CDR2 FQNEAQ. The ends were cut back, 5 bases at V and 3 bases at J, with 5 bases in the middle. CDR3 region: CASSPNYEQYF. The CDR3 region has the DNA TGTGCCAGCAGCCCTAACTACGAGCAGTACTTC.

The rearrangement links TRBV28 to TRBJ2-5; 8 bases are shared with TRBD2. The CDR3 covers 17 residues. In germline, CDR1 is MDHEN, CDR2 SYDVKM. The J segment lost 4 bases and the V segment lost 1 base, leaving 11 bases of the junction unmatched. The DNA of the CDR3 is TGTGCCAGCAGTTTATCAAATCTTGCGGGAGGTTCAGAGACCCAGTACTTC. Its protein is CASSLSNLAGGSETQYF.

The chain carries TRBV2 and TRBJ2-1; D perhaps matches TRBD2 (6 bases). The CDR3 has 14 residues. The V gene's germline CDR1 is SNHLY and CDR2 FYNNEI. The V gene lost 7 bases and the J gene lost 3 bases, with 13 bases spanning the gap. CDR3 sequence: CASKSGDNYNEQFF. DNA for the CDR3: TGTGCCAGCAAATCGGGAGACAACTACAATGAGCAGTTCTTC.